This T cell receptor beta chain is from a study of CD8+CD57+ T cells in acquired aplastic anemia. Across the study: Average DNA yield from sorted CD4+ and CD8+ cells was around 3.2 ug. Study-wide results and limits: Common to patients and controls were about 31 CD8+ CDR3 sequences. For CD8+ Simpson's diversity, patients and controls showed no significant difference.

The TCR beta profiling, which covered VDJ combination and CDR3 sequence, was carried out using genomic DNA as the template. TCRdb redid the calling of the reads with MiXCR, one entry per CDR3 protein. The top ten clones hold about 60% of a sample with about 200,000 distinct CDR3 sequences, less than 75% of them seen once. J gave up 2 bases and V 0 bases, and 3 bases lay outside the gene matches. The CDR3 totals 16 residues. In germline, CDR1 is LNHNV, CDR2 YYDKDF (reference sequence). Whoever was chosen for sequencing had shown CD8+CD57+ cell expansion by flow cytometry. There were no patients without severe acquired aplastic anemia. A note on this clonotype: Its antigen is not known.

Sequencing used sorted CD4+, CD8+, or CD8+CD57+ T cells (not recorded which) from PBMCs. The chain employs TRBV15 and TRBJ1-3, with 8 bases matching TRBD1. The sequence was obtained from a human donor with aplastic anemia. The CDR3: CATSRERQGTGNTIYF. In DNA, the CDR3 is TGTGCCACCAGCAGAGAGAGACAGGGGACTGGAAACACCATATATTTT.